These T cell receptor beta chains were read from a single sample in a study of lymphopenia after photon versus proton radiotherapy. Measured with immunoSEQ multiplex PCR; TCRdb has only the in-frame clones, and not every one. The repertoire includes tens of thousands of clones, less than 85% of them detected once, and roughly 2% sits in the top ten. The starting material was peripheral blood, obtained from a patient treated with proton-based radiotherapy. These receptors were collected from a man in his 60s with pancreatic cancer. CDR3s include the opening cysteine and the closing phenylalanine or tryptophan. A D gene is named only where the DNA matches it firmly. Clone size is not always given. Where it is, it says once, few, many or a class for expanded clones.

cdr3_aa: CASSWTGGTDTQYF; cdr3_nt: TGTGCCAGCAGCTGGACAGGGGGCACAGATACGCAGTATTTT; clone_size: -; v_call: TRBV11-3; d_call: TRBD1; j_call: TRBJ2-3
cdr3_aa: CASSDSGTGNIQYF; cdr3_nt: TGTGCCAGCAGTGACTCCGGGACGGGAAATATTCAGTACTTC; clone_size: few; v_call: TRBV6-6; d_call: -; j_call: TRBJ2-4
cdr3_aa: CASSEAGWSSYEQYF; cdr3_nt: TGTGCCAGCAGTGAAGCAGGGTGGAGCTCCTACGAGCAGTACTTC; clone_size: -; v_call: TRBV6-1; d_call: -; j_call: TRBJ2-7
cdr3_aa: CASSLIPGTSEQSYGYTF; cdr3_nt: TGTGCCAGCTCACTTATTCCCGGGACATCGGAACAGAGCTATGGCTACACCTTC; clone_size: -; v_call: TRBV18; d_call: -; j_call: TRBJ1-2
cdr3_aa: CASSVEGDNADEQFF; cdr3_nt: TGTGCCAGCAGCGTAGAGGGGGACAACGCGGATGAGCAGTTCTTC; clone_size: -; v_call: TRBV9; d_call: -; j_call: TRBJ2-1
cdr3_aa: CASSLKASGTYEQYF; cdr3_nt: TGTGCCAGCAGCTTGAAGGCTAGCGGAACCTACGAGCAGTACTTC; clone_size: -; v_call: TRBV5-4; d_call: TRBD2; j_call: TRBJ2-7
cdr3_aa: CASSPRQGASVYEQYF; cdr3_nt: TGTGCCAGCAGCCCTAGACAGGGGGCGTCGGTCTACGAGCAGTACTTC; clone_size: -; v_call: TRBV11-3; d_call: TRBD1; j_call: TRBJ2-7
cdr3_aa: CASIPGQGGEQYF; cdr3_nt: TGTGCCAGCATTCCGGGACAGGGGGGTGAGCAGTACTTC; clone_size: -; v_call: TRBV6-5; d_call: TRBD1; j_call: TRBJ2-7
cdr3_aa: CASSLEGGGGYGYTF; cdr3_nt: TGTGCCAGCAGCTTGGAAGGGGGCGGCGGCTATGGCTACACCTTC; clone_size: few; v_call: TRBV5-4; d_call: TRBD1; j_call: TRBJ1-2
cdr3_aa: CASSLEGRLGETQYF; cdr3_nt: TGTGCCAGCAGTTTGGAGGGACGCCTCGGAGAGACCCAGTACTTC; clone_size: -; v_call: TRBV6-6; d_call: -; j_call: TRBJ2-5
cdr3_aa: CASTAPGLASYEQYF; cdr3_nt: TGTGCCAGCACGGCCCCGGGACTAGCGTCTTACGAGCAGTACTTC; clone_size: -; v_call: TRBV28; d_call: TRBD2; j_call: TRBJ2-7
cdr3_aa: CASSYPEGANTEAFF; cdr3_nt: TGTGCCAGCAGCTACCCCGAGGGTGCGAACACTGAAGCTTTCTTT; clone_size: few; v_call: TRBV11-3; d_call: -; j_call: TRBJ1-1
cdr3_aa: CASSSPALEEKLFF; cdr3_nt: TGTGCCAGCAGCTCACCTGCCCTAGAAGAAAAACTGTTTTTT; clone_size: -; v_call: TRBV7-2; d_call: -; j_call: TRBJ1-4
cdr3_aa: CASRPTGRGMNTEAFF; cdr3_nt: TGTGCCAGCAGACCAACAGGGCGGGGGATGAACACTGAAGCTTTCTTT; clone_size: -; v_call: TRBV27; d_call: -; j_call: TRBJ1-1
cdr3_aa: CSVDKQGTNIQYF; cdr3_nt: TGCAGCGTTGATAAGCAGGGAACAAACATTCAGTACTTC; clone_size: once; v_call: TRBV29-1; d_call: -; j_call: TRBJ2-4
cdr3_aa: CASSSLFSGNRQFF; cdr3_nt: TGTGCCAGCAGTTCCCTCTTTTCGGGCAATCGGCAGTTCTTC; clone_size: -; v_call: TRBV6-5; d_call: -; j_call: TRBJ2-1
cdr3_aa: CASSYLSGELFF; cdr3_nt: TGTGCCAGCAGCTACCTATCCGGGGAGCTGTTTTTT; clone_size: -; v_call: TRBV7-6; d_call: -; j_call: TRBJ2-2
cdr3_aa: CASTQTGTAKNEQFF; cdr3_nt: TGTGCCAGCACCCAGACCGGGACAGCTAAAAATGAGCAGTTCTTC; clone_size: few; v_call: TRBV28; d_call: TRBD1; j_call: TRBJ2-1
cdr3_aa: CASRSHRDYGYTF; cdr3_nt: TGTGCCAGCAGGTCACACAGGGACTATGGCTACACCTTC; clone_size: -; v_call: TRBV27; d_call: -; j_call: TRBJ1-2
cdr3_aa: CASSPREGAAGELFF; cdr3_nt: TGTGCCAGCAGTCCAAGGGAGGGGGCGGCCGGGGAGCTGTTTTTT; clone_size: -; v_call: TRBV6-1; d_call: -; j_call: TRBJ2-2
cdr3_aa: CASSVEASGSGYTQYF; cdr3_nt: TGTGCCAGCAGCGTAGAGGCTAGCGGGAGTGGATATACGCAGTATTTT; clone_size: -; v_call: TRBV9; d_call: TRBD2; j_call: TRBJ2-3
cdr3_aa: CAIKGPEFTDTQYF; cdr3_nt: TGTGCCATCAAGGGACCCGAGTTTACAGATACGCAGTATTTT; clone_size: -; v_call: TRBV10-3; d_call: -; j_call: TRBJ2-3
cdr3_aa: CASSLRQDTSYNEQFF; cdr3_nt: TGTGCCAGCAGTTTGAGACAGGACACAAGCTACAATGAGCAGTTCTTC; clone_size: -; v_call: TRBV27; d_call: -; j_call: TRBJ2-1
cdr3_aa: CAISDVSGSDYEQFF; cdr3_nt: TGTGCCATCAGTGATGTTAGCGGGAGTGATTATGAGCAGTTCTTC; clone_size: -; v_call: TRBV10-3; d_call: TRBD2; j_call: TRBJ2-1
cdr3_aa: CASSATSGSSTGELFF; cdr3_nt: TGTGCCAGCAGCGCCACTAGCGGGAGTAGCACCGGGGAGCTGTTTTTT; clone_size: -; v_call: TRBV9; d_call: TRBD2; j_call: TRBJ2-2
cdr3_aa: CASSLGLEETQYF; cdr3_nt: TGTGCCAGCAGTTTGGGCCTTGAAGAGACCCAGTACTTC; clone_size: -; v_call: TRBV6-5; d_call: -; j_call: TRBJ2-5
cdr3_aa: CASSLDRTGGLRTF; cdr3_nt: TGTGCCAGCAGTTTAGATCGGACAGGGGGATTGAGGACCTTC; clone_size: -; v_call: TRBV28; d_call: TRBD1; j_call: TRBJ1-2
cdr3_aa: CASSYSRGQPQHF; cdr3_nt: TGTGCCAGCAGTTACTCCCGGGGTCAGCCCCAGCATTTT; clone_size: -; v_call: TRBV6-5; d_call: -; j_call: TRBJ1-5
cdr3_aa: CASSFTGNYGYTF; cdr3_nt: TGTGCCAGCAGCTTCACCGGGAACTATGGCTACACCTTC; clone_size: -; v_call: TRBV27; d_call: -; j_call: TRBJ1-2
cdr3_aa: CASSQDLRAEQYF; cdr3_nt: TGCGCCAGCAGCCAAGATCTCAGGGCCGAGCAGTACTTC; clone_size: -; v_call: TRBV4-1; d_call: -; j_call: TRBJ2-7
cdr3_aa: CASSLGFRETQYF; cdr3_nt: TGTGCCAGCAGCTTAGGGTTCAGGGAGACCCAGTACTTC; clone_size: -; v_call: TRBV7-8; d_call: -; j_call: TRBJ2-5
cdr3_aa: CASSVGASNTEAFF; cdr3_nt: TGTGCCAGCAGTGTAGGGGCCTCGAACACTGAAGCTTTCTTT; clone_size: -; v_call: TRBV6-1; d_call: -; j_call: TRBJ1-1
cdr3_aa: CSSTRGQGELFF; cdr3_nt: TGCAGCTCAACGCGGGGACAAGGCGAACTGTTTTTT; clone_size: -; v_call: TRBV29-1; d_call: -; j_call: TRBJ1-4
cdr3_aa: CASSERPGTSYF; cdr3_nt: TGTGCCAGCAGTGAGCGTCCCGGGACTTCGTATTTT; clone_size: -; v_call: TRBV2; d_call: -; j_call: TRBJ2-3
cdr3_aa: CASSTRTGGANWSNQPQHF; cdr3_nt: TGTGCCAGTAGTACCCGGACAGGGGGCGCGAATTGGAGCAATCAGCCCCAGCATTTT; clone_size: -; v_call: TRBV19; d_call: TRBD1; j_call: TRBJ1-5
cdr3_aa: CASSSSGEAYGYTF; cdr3_nt: TGCGCCAGCAGCTCGTCCGGGGAGGCCTATGGCTACACCTTC; clone_size: -; v_call: TRBV5-1; d_call: -; j_call: TRBJ1-2
cdr3_aa: CASRGDSNSYGYTF; cdr3_nt: TGTGCCAGCAGGGGGGACAGCAATAGCTATGGCTACACCTTC; clone_size: -; v_call: TRBV6-1; d_call: TRBD1; j_call: TRBJ1-2
cdr3_aa: CATSRDRGDEQYF; cdr3_nt: TGTGCCACCAGCCGGGACAGGGGCGACGAGCAGTACTTC; clone_size: few; v_call: TRBV19; d_call: TRBD1; j_call: TRBJ2-7
cdr3_aa: CASSLRFGVTGELFF; cdr3_nt: TGTGCCAGCAGCTTAAGGTTTGGGGTAACCGGGGAGCTGTTTTTT; clone_size: few; v_call: TRBV7-6; d_call: -; j_call: TRBJ2-2
cdr3_aa: CASIPAGERGVSYEQYF; cdr3_nt: TGTGCCTCAATACCCGCGGGTGAGCGGGGGGTCTCCTACGAGCAGTACTTC; clone_size: -; v_call: TRBV30; d_call: TRBD2; j_call: TRBJ2-7
cdr3_aa: CASSMAGVGANVLTF; cdr3_nt: TGTGCCAGTAGTATGGCAGGGGTTGGGGCCAACGTCCTGACTTTC; clone_size: -; v_call: TRBV19; d_call: -; j_call: TRBJ2-6
cdr3_aa: CASSLALGTDTQYF; cdr3_nt: TGTGCCAGCAGCTTAGCGCTTGGAACAGATACGCAGTATTTT; clone_size: -; v_call: TRBV7-2; d_call: -; j_call: TRBJ2-3
cdr3_aa: CASSSFFTGDNQPQHF; cdr3_nt: TGTGCCAGCAGTTCCTTTTTTACAGGGGACAATCAGCCCCAGCATTTT; clone_size: once; v_call: TRBV28; d_call: TRBD1; j_call: TRBJ1-5
cdr3_aa: CASSLTRHRSYNEQFF; cdr3_nt: TGTGCCAGCAGCTTAACGCGTCATCGCTCCTACAATGAGCAGTTCTTC; clone_size: -; v_call: TRBV7-3; d_call: -; j_call: TRBJ2-1
cdr3_aa: CASSLGGVGEAFF; cdr3_nt: TGTGCCAGCAGCTTAGGAGGGGTAGGTGAAGCTTTCTTT; clone_size: once; v_call: TRBV11-2; d_call: -; j_call: TRBJ1-1
cdr3_aa: CASSLRGVVSTDTQYF; cdr3_nt: TGTGCCAGCAGCTTGCGAGGGGTGGTTAGCACAGATACGCAGTATTTT; clone_size: -; v_call: TRBV5-4; d_call: -; j_call: TRBJ2-3
cdr3_aa: CASSPRIAGVIEQYF; cdr3_nt: TGTGCCAGCAGTCCCCGCATAGCGGGAGTAATAGAGCAGTACTTC; clone_size: -; v_call: TRBV6-5; d_call: TRBD2; j_call: TRBJ2-7
cdr3_aa: CASSRTGELFF; cdr3_nt: TGTGCCAGCAGTCGGACCGGGGAGCTGTTTTTT; clone_size: -; v_call: TRBV11-3; d_call: -; j_call: TRBJ2-2
cdr3_aa: CASSLGEDLTSEQFF; cdr3_nt: TGTGCCAGCAGCTTGGGGGAGGACCTTACCAGTGAGCAGTTCTTC; clone_size: once; v_call: TRBV5-6; d_call: -; j_call: TRBJ2-1
cdr3_aa: CASSLGGNEGNTIYF; cdr3_nt: TGTGCCAGCAGCTTAGGGGGGAATGAAGGAAACACCATATATTTT; clone_size: -; v_call: TRBV7-9; d_call: -; j_call: TRBJ1-3
cdr3_aa: CASSLRVNSGRAGEQFF; cdr3_nt: TGTGCCAGCAGCTTACGGGTCAATAGCGGGAGGGCCGGGGAGCAGTTCTTC; clone_size: -; v_call: TRBV7-2; d_call: TRBD2; j_call: TRBJ2-1
cdr3_aa: CASSLVGTSGKLEQFF; cdr3_nt: TGTGCCAGCAGCTTGGTGGGGACTAGCGGGAAGCTTGAGCAGTTCTTC; clone_size: -; v_call: TRBV5-6; d_call: TRBD2; j_call: TRBJ2-1
cdr3_aa: CASSIRDRGWDTEAFF; cdr3_nt: TGTGCCAGCAGCATCCGGGACAGGGGTTGGGACACTGAAGCTTTCTTT; clone_size: -; v_call: TRBV7-8; d_call: TRBD1; j_call: TRBJ1-1
cdr3_aa: CASSSQTSRDEQYF; cdr3_nt: TGTGCCAGTAGTTCCCAGACTAGTCGCGACGAGCAGTACTTC; clone_size: -; v_call: TRBV19; d_call: -; j_call: TRBJ2-7
cdr3_aa: CASSIASSYNEQFF; cdr3_nt: TGTGCCAGCAGCATAGCGAGCTCCTACAATGAGCAGTTCTTC; clone_size: few; v_call: TRBV7-9; d_call: -; j_call: TRBJ2-1
cdr3_aa: CASSSTGGVRGYTF; cdr3_nt: TGTGCCAGCAGCTCGACAGGGGGCGTACGTGGCTACACCTTC; clone_size: once; v_call: TRBV5-6; d_call: TRBD1; j_call: TRBJ1-2
cdr3_aa: CASSQRGASYNEQFF; cdr3_nt: TGTGCCAGCAGTCAAAGGGGGGCGTCCTACAATGAGCAGTTCTTC; clone_size: -; v_call: TRBV7-3; d_call: -; j_call: TRBJ2-1
cdr3_aa: CASSLDGIAKNIQYF; cdr3_nt: TGTGCCAGCAGCCTCGACGGCATAGCCAAAAACATTCAGTACTTC; clone_size: -; v_call: TRBV27; d_call: -; j_call: TRBJ2-4
cdr3_aa: CASSFNQVVAGAGEQYF; cdr3_nt: TGTGCCAGCAGTTTTAATCAGGTAGTAGCGGGAGCCGGCGAGCAGTACTTC; clone_size: -; v_call: TRBV27; d_call: TRBD2; j_call: TRBJ2-7
cdr3_aa: CATSRDLGDTQYF; cdr3_nt: TGTGCCACCAGCAGAGATCTCGGAGATACGCAGTATTTT; clone_size: -; v_call: TRBV15; d_call: -; j_call: TRBJ2-3